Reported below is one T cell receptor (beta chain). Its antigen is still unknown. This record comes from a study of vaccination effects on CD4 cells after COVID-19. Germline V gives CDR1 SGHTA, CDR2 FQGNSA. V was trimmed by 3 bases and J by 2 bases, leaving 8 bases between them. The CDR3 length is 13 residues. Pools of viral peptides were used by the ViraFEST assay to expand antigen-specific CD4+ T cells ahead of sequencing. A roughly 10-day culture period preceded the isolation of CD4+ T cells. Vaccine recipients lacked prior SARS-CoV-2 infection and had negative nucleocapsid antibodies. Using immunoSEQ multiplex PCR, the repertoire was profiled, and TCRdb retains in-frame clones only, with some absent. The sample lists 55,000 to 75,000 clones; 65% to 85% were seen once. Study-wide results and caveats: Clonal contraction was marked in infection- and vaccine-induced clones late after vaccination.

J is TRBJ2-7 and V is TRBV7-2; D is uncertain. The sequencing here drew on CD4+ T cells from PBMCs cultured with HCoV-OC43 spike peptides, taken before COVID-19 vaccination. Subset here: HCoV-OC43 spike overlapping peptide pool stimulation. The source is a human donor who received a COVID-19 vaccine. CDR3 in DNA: TGTGCCAGCAGCTTTGGACGGACCTACGAGCAGTACGTC. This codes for CASSFGRTYEQYV.